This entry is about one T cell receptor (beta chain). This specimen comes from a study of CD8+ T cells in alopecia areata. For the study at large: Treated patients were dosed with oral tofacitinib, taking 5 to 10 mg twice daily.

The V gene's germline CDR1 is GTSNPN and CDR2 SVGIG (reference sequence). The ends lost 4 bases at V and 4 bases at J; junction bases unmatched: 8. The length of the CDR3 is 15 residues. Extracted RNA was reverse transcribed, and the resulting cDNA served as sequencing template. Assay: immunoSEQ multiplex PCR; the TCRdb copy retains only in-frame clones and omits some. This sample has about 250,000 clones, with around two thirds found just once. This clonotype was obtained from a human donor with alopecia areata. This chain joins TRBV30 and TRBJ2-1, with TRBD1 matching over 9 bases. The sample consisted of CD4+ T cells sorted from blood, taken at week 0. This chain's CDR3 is CAWTGTGTRYNEQFF. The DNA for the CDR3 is TGTGCCTGGACAGGGACAGGGACTCGGTACAATGAGCAGTTCTTC.